These 24 T cell receptor beta chains were sequenced from one sample in a study of spatial heterogeneity in lung cancer. Study observations and caveats: How many expanded intratumoral alpha and beta TCRs were present tracked the tumor mutation count, which was a count of nonsynonymous mutations.

TCRdb processed the 5' RACE reads anew with MiXCR; each CDR3 protein has one entry. The sample holds about 210 distinct CDR3 sequences, over 30% seen once. Noted time point: sample taken at primary tumor resection. These TCRs' antigens remain unknown. The specimen comprised lung tumor tissue, sampled at surgery. These receptor sequences come from a male donor with early-stage non-small cell lung cancer.

This clonotype is hyperexpanded in the sample. This beta chain appears as a stray read in a library generated for alpha chains; its size is not informative. The chain combines TRBV20-1 with TRBJ2-3; 13 nucleotides align to TRBD2. Unmatched junction bases numbered 6, after V lost 6 bases and J lost 3 bases. The CDR3 sequence is 15 residues long. Per germline, CDR1 DFQATT and CDR2 SNEGSKA (reference sequence). The CDR3 DNA is TGCAGTGCGGTAACTAGCGGGGGGGCAACAGATACGCAGTATTTT. Translation: CSAVTSGGATDTQYF.

This clonotype appeared a few times. Being off target in a library aimed at alpha chains, this beta chain has a size of little meaning. V is TRBV7-9 and J is TRBJ2-5; maybe TRBD2 (5 bases). Germline V CDR1 and CDR2: SEHNR, FQNEAQ (reference sequence). This CDR3 is 14 amino acids long. Trimming pared 5 bases from V and 5 bases from J, leaving 15 bases between. The CDR3 loop is CASSRILVPETQYF. For the CDR3, the DNA is TGTGCCAGCAGCCGAATACTAGTTCCTGAGACCCAGTACTTC.

By sample share, this clonotype is hyperexpanded. Since the library was made to target alpha chains, this beta chain is a stray read and its abundance is not meaningful. This chain uses TRBV4-1 with TRBJ2-5, with D possibly matching TRBD2 (6 bases). The CDR3 extends over 13 amino acids. V was trimmed by 1 base and J by 3 bases, leaving 6 bases between them. From germline, CDR1 is MGHRA and CDR2 YSYEKL. The CDR3 sequence is CASSQAGEETQYF. In nucleotides, the CDR3 is TGCGCCAGCAGCCAAGCGGGGGAAGAGACCCAGTACTTC.

This clonotype was observed a handful of times. Since the library was made to target alpha chains, this beta chain is a stray read and its abundance is not meaningful. This CDR3 reads CASSQEGGDRGRSTDTQYF. CDR3 bases: TGCGCCAGCAGCCAAGAAGGGGGAGACAGGGGACGGAGCACAGATACGCAGTATTTT. This chain joins TRBV4-3 and TRBJ2-3; 8 positions match TRBD1. Germline lookup yields CDR1 LGHNA and CDR2 YSLEER. Trimming removed 0 bases from V and 0 bases from J; junction bases left unmatched: 11. The CDR3 extends over 19 amino acids.

With respect to this clonotype: In a library made to pick up alpha chains, this beta chain is a stray read with a size that means little. The chain couples TRBV12-3 or TRBV12-4 to TRBJ1-2; the D gene is possibly TRBD1 (5 bases). V lost 2 bases and J 3 bases, leaving 19 bases between the germline ends. CDR3 length: 17 amino acids. CDR3 residues: CASSLLLGPMVDYGYTF. Written as DNA, the CDR3 is TGTGCCAGCAGTTTACTACTGGGGCCTATGGTGGACTATGGCTACACCTTC.

Notes on this clonotype: This beta chain is a stray sequence in a library constructed for alpha chains; its clone size is not meaningful. The chain combines TRBV19 with TRBJ2-3, with 7 nucleotides matching TRBD2. The germline V gene encodes CDR1 LNHDA and CDR2 SQIVND (reference sequence). The CDR3 loop spans 16 amino acids. V lost 5 bases, J lost 0 bases, and 8 bases stayed unmatched. The CDR3 DNA reads as TGTGCCAGTAGTCCCGGGACTACCTTCAGCACAGATACGCAGTATTTT. This codes for CASSPGTTFSTDTQYF.

Details on this clonotype: The library was built for alpha chains, so this beta chain is an off-target read and its size means little. The V gene is TRBV6-5, the J gene TRBJ2-3, with 9 bases fitting TRBD1. Unmatched junction bases numbered 8, after V lost 6 bases and J lost 4 bases. The CDR3 spans 15 residues. Germline loops: CDR1 MNHEY, CDR2 SVGAGI. This CDR3 is CASRGYRGLADTQYF. CDR3 DNA: TGTGCCAGCAGAGGATACAGGGGGCTCGCAGATACGCAGTATTTT.

In its sample, this clonotype was seen a few times. This beta chain is a stray read from a library made for alpha chains; its abundance is not meaningful. V gene TRBV29-1 combines with J gene TRBJ1-2; D ambiguous. This CDR3 has 14 residues. Looked up from germline, CDR1 is SQVTM and CDR2 is ANQGSEA. V lost 5 bases, J lost 4 bases, and 17 bases lay in between. CDR3 nucleotides: TGCAGCGTTCGGGCCCCTGAAATACGCTATGGCTACACCTTC. Amino acids: CSVRAPEIRYGYTF.

In regard to this clonotype: Being off target in a library aimed at alpha chains, this beta chain has a size of little meaning. The chain combines TRBV2 with TRBJ2-1, with D uncertain. The germline gives CDR1 SNHLY, CDR2 FYNNEI. V gave up 4 bases and J gave up 10 bases, with 11 bases separating them. This CDR3 contains 12 residues. In DNA form, the CDR3 reads TGTGCCAGCAGTGGACTGGGCGCGGAGCAGTTCTTC. This codes for CASSGLGAEQFF.

Notes on this clonotype: Relative to the germline gene, one junction end is altered; a read error may explain this. This beta chain turned up in a library designed for alpha chains; as an off-target read, its abundance says little. The rearrangement links TRBV6-5 to TRBJ1-1; D not resolved. CDR3 length: 13 amino acids. In germline, CDR1 is MNHEY, CDR2 SVGAGI. The CDR3 sequence is CASRVTTNTEAFF. CDR3 sequence (DNA): TGTGCCAGCAGAGTTACAACGAACACTGAGGCTTTCTTT.

As for this clonotype: Since it is a stray read in a library aimed at alpha chains, this beta chain has a size that is not meaningful. V and J are TRBV20-1 and TRBJ2-5; perhaps TRBD2 as D (6 bases). The CDR3 consists of 11 residues. With 6 bases removed from V and 13 bases from J, the gap between germline ends came to 18 bases. Germline-derived CDR1 and CDR2 are DFQATT and SNEGSKA (reference sequence). CDR3 DNA sequence: TGCAGTGCCAGGCGGGGACTTAGCTCGTACTTC. Protein: CSARRGLSSYF.

Details on this clonotype: A library prepared for alpha chains yielded this beta chain as an off-target read; its size is of little meaning. The chain employs TRBV15 and TRBJ2-5; D possibly corresponds to TRBD2 (5 bases). CDR3 length: 15 amino acids. Germline CDR1 is LNHNV and CDR2 is YYDKDF (reference sequence). The V end lost 5 bases, the J end lost 1 base, and 14 bases lay between the germline ends. CDR3 amino acids: CATSGSRGSQETQYF. CDR3 nucleotides: TGTGCCACCAGCGGATCACGAGGGAGCCAAGAGACCCAGTACTTC.

This clonotype ranks as hyperexpanded. This beta chain is off target for a library built for alpha chains, so its abundance means little. In nucleotides, the CDR3 is TGTGCCAGCAGCCATCATAATGACGAGCAGTACTTC. Its protein product is CASSHHNDEQYF. The gene calls are TRBV7-3 and TRBJ2-7; no firm D call. The V end was cut by 5 bases, the J end by 5 bases, with 10 bases between. CDR1 is SGHTA, CDR2 FQGTGA, per germline. The CDR3 totals 12 residues.

About this clonotype itself: Because the library targeted alpha chains, this beta chain is an off-target read whose size means little. This rearrangement joins TRBV5-1 to TRBJ2-3, with D unresolved. The CDR3 covers 14 residues. Per the germline V gene, CDR1 is SGHRS and CDR2 is YFSETQ. Trimming pared 4 bases from V and 2 bases from J, leaving 11 bases between. CDR3 bases: TGCGCCAGCAGCCTGGAAGGATTCACAGATACGCAGTATTTT. This translates into CASSLEGFTDTQYF.

In the case of this clonotype: This beta chain appears as a stray read in a library generated for alpha chains; its size is not informative. The genes are TRBV29-1 and TRBJ2-7, with a weak D call TRBD1 (6 bases). V lost 4 bases to trimming and J lost 0 bases, with 7 bases between them. There are 12 residues in the CDR3. CDR1 is SQVTM, CDR2 ANQGSEA, per germline. The CDR3 nucleotides read TGCAGCGTTGGACAGGTCTCCTACGAGCAGTACTTC. Translated, it gives CSVGQVSYEQYF.

For this clonotype: This beta chain was picked up by a library intended for alpha chains and is off target, so its count carries little meaning. The CDR3, as DNA: TGTGCCAGCAGCTTAGGGGACACCTTGACCGGGGAGCTGTTTTTT. Its protein is CASSLGDTLTGELFF. J is TRBJ2-2 and V is TRBV5-6, with D possibly being TRBD1 (6 bases). CDR1 is SGHDT and CDR2 is YYEEEE in the germline V gene. V dropped 2 bases and J dropped 5 bases, with 13 bases sitting between them. This CDR3 is built from 15 residues.

A word on this clonotype: For a library built for alpha chains, this beta chain is a stray read; little rests on its size. The rearrangement links TRBV6-4 to TRBJ2-3; 7 nucleotides align to TRBD2. CDR1 is MRHNA, CDR2 SNTAGT, per germline. The CDR3 runs 15 residues. V shed 3 bases and J 2 bases; nucleotides not matched to a gene: 5. The CDR3 sequence is CASSEGGDPTDTQYF. The CDR3 bases are TGTGCCAGCAGTGAGGGAGGGGACCCCACAGATACGCAGTATTTT.

With respect to this clonotype: This beta chain slipped into a library made for alpha chains as a stray read, so its size is not meaningful. The chain uses TRBV12-2 and TRBJ1-5. TRBV12-2 counts as a pseudogene. This CDR3 is 22 amino acids long. The CDR3 coding sequence is TGTGCAAGTCGTCCCCACCGTTTGCGGGGAAAATCCGGGGAGGATTGTTTACAGCCCCAGCATTTT. Its protein is CASRPHRLRGKSGEDCLQPQHF.

With respect to this clonotype: This beta chain lies outside the target of a library built for alpha chains; its clone size means little. This chain connects TRBV20-1 to TRBJ2-1; 13 bases are shared with TRBD2. The V gene's germline CDR1 is DFQATT and CDR2 SNEGSKA (reference sequence). CDR3 size: 15 residues. J lost 7 bases, V lost 5 bases, and 8 bases had no gene match. CDR3 sequence (DNA): TGCAGTGCTGACCTCCCGACTAGCGGGAGGAATGAGCAGTTCTTC. Amino acids: CSADLPTSGRNEQFF.

In the case of this clonotype: Because this beta chain is a stray read in a library intended to capture alpha chains, its abundance should not be given much weight. J is TRBJ2-2 and V is TRBV20-1; D ambiguous. Looked up from germline, CDR1 is DFQATT and CDR2 is SNEGSKA (reference sequence). The CDR3 consists of 14 residues. The V end was cut by 2 bases, the J end by 0 bases, with 7 bases between. The DNA of the CDR3 is TGCAGTGCTAGAAATGCGGCGAACACCGGGGAGCTGTTTTTT. Translated: CSARNAANTGELFF.

Notes on this clonotype: In a library made to pick up alpha chains, this beta chain is a stray read with a size that means little. J is TRBJ2-7 and V is TRBV6-5; 8 bases line up with TRBD2. Germline loops: CDR1 MNHEY, CDR2 SVGAGI. The junction had 11 bases not matched to a gene; V was cut back by 7 bases and J by 0 bases. The CDR3 consists of 16 residues. DNA of the CDR3: TGTGCCAGCACCCTGGCCAGCGGGGGCCACTCCTACGAGCAGTACTTC. Protein sequence: CASTLASGGHSYEQYF.

With respect to this clonotype: Since the library was made to target alpha chains, this beta chain is a stray read and its abundance is not meaningful. The chain employs TRBV7-7 and TRBJ2-5; D gene ambiguous. The CDR3 has 14 amino acids. V was shortened by 5 bases and J by 0 bases, with 10 bases between the two germline ends. CDR1 SSHAT and CDR2 FNYEAQ come from the germline V gene (reference sequence). The CDR3: CASSPHSYQETQYF. The CDR3 coding sequence is TGTGCCAGCAGCCCACACAGTTACCAAGAGACCCAGTACTTC.

As to this clonotype: This beta chain was picked up by a library intended for alpha chains and is off target, so its count carries little meaning. The rearrangement uses TRBV27 and TRBJ1-2, with D possibly matching TRBD1 (6 bases). This CDR3 is built from 13 residues. CDR1 MNHEY and CDR2 SMNVEV come from the germline V gene (reference sequence). Trimming took 5 bases from V and 4 from J, leaving 11 bases between them. CDR3 DNA: TGTGCCAGCAGTGCAGGGGCGCTCTATGGCTACACCTTC. It translates to CASSAGALYGYTF.

As for this clonotype: A library made for alpha chains picked up this beta chain off target, so its size means little. V and J are TRBV6-4 and TRBJ2-3; no clear D. The CDR3 spans 13 residues. Germline CDR1 and CDR2: MRHNA and SNTAGT. The V and J ends lost 2 bases and 5 bases respectively, with 8 bases between them. DNA of the CDR3: TGTGCCAGCAGTGACCGTGTAGGAGATACGCAGTATTTT. It translates to CASSDRVGDTQYF.